The rows below give T cell receptor beta chains drawn from one sample of a study of blood T cells in healthy people across ages. Using its own MiXCR run on the 5' RACE reads, TCRdb lists one record per CDR3 protein. The sample shows about 1.4 million distinct CDR3 sequences, approximately 59% of them seen only once. The sample taken for sequencing was blood. Receptors originate from a man younger than 35 in good health. CDR3s include the opening cysteine and the closing phenylalanine or tryptophan. Each record gives: J gene, V gene, CDR3 protein.

TRBJ2-6,TRBV14,CASSKLGILSGANVLTF
NA,TRBV10-3,CAISGSGSGQETQYF
TRBJ1-1,TRBV6-5,CASSRTGMAFF
TRBJ2-5,TRBV7-2,CASSSTSGGALETQYF
NA,TRBV20-1,CSAAFLSRRTYEQYF
TRBJ2-3,TRBV10-3,CAIGLAGTDTQYF
TRBJ2-5,TRBV12-3/TRBV12-4,CASSSQAGGRDGTQYF
TRBJ1-5,TRBV5-1,CASSRGEGNQPQHF
TRBJ2-1,TRBV13,CASSLGLGGAGNEQFF
TRBJ2-3,TRBV15,CATKLAEVTDTQYF
TRBJ2-5,TRBV12-3/TRBV12-4,CASSLKGGSAYQETQYF
TRBJ2-1,TRBV7-2,CASSQRWGSYNEQFF
TRBJ1-1,TRBV20-1,CSAVINTEAFF
TRBJ1-2,TRBV6-5,CASTRYHRANYGYTF
TRBJ2-7,TRBV7-9,CASSPTETYEQYF
TRBJ2-7,TRBV6-1,CASSGFQSYEQYF
TRBJ2-5,TRBV4-1,CASSQGIEVQETQYF
TRBJ2-7,TRBV10-3,CAISDNYEQYF
TRBJ2-1,TRBV4-3,CASSQEISSYNEQFF
TRBJ2-3,TRBV4-2,CASSHDADTQYF
TRBJ2-1,TRBV27,CASSNRDEQFF
TRBJ2-3,TRBV7-2,CASPRSGEVTDTQYF
TRBJ2-1,TRBV29-1,CSVGPGSGHEQFF
TRBJ2-5,TRBV7-9,CASSLASRDILKETQYF
TRBJ2-5,TRBV29-1,CSVDRGGQETQYF
TRBJ2-6,TRBV5-6,CASSLYGVAGANVLTF
TRBJ2-4,TRBV27,CARGGDIQYF
TRBJ1-2,TRBV12-3/TRBV12-4,CASSLGGRSYGYTF
TRBJ2-7,TRBV4-1,CASGQERQGHSYEQYF